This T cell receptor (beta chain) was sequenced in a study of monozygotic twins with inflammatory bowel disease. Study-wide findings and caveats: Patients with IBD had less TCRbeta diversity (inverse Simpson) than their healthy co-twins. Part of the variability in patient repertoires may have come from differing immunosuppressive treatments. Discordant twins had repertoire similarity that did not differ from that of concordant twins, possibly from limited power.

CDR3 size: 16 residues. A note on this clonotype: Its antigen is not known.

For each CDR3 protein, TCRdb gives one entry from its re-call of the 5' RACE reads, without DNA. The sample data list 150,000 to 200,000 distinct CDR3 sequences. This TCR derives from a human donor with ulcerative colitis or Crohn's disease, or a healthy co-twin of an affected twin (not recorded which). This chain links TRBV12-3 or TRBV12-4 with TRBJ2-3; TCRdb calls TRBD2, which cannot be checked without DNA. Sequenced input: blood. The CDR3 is CASSRYGGGPPDTQYF.